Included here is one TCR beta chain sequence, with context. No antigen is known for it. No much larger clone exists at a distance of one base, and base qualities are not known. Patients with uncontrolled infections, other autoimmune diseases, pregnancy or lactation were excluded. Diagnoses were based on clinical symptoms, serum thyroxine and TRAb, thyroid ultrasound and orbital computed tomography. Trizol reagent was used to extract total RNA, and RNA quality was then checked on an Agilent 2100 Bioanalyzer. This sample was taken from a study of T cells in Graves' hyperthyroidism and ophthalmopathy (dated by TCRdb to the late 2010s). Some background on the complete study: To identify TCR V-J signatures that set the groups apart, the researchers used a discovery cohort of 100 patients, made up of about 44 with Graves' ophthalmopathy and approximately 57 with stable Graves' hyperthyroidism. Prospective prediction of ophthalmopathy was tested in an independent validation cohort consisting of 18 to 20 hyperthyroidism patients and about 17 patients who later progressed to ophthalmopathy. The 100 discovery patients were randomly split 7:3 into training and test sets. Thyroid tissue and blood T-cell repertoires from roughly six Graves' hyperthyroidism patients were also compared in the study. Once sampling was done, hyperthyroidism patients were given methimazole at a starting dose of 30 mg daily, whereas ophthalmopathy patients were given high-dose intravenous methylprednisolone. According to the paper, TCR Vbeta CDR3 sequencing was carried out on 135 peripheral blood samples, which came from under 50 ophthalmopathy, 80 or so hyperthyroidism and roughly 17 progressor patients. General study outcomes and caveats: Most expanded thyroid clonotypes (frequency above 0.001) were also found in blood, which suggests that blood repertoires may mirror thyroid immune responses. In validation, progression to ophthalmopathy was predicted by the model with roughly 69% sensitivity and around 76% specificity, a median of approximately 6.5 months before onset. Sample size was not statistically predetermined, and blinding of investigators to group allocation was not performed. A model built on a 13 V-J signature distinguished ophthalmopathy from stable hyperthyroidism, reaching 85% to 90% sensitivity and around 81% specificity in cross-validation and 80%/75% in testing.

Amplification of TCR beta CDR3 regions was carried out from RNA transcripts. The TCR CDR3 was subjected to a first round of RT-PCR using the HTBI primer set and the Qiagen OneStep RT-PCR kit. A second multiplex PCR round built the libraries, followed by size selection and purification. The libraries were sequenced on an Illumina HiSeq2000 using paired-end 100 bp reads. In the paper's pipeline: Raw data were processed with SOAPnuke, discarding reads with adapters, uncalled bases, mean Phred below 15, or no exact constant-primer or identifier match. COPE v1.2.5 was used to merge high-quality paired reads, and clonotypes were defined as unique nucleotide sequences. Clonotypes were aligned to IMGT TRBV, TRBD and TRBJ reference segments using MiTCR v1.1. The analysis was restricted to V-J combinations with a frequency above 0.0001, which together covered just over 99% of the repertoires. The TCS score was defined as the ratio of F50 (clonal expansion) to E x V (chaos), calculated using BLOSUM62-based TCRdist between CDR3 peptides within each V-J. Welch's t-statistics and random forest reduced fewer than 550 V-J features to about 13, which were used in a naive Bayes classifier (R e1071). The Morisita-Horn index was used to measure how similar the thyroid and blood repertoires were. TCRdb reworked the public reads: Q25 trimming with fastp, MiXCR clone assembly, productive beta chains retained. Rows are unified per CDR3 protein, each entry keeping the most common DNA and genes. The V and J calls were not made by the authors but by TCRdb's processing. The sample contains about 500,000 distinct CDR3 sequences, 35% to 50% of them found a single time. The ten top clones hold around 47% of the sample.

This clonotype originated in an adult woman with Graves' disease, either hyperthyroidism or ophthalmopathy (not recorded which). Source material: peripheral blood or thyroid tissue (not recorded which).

The sequenced DNA: TGCAGCCGGGAGGGGCGTCAACCCGAGCAGTACTTC. It is translated as CSREGRQPEQYF. The chain uses TRBV29-1 and TRBJ2-7, with TRBD2 matching 8 junction bases. Germline trimming amounts to 8 bases on V and 6 bases on J, with 9 as the count of junction bases outside the gene matches. Taken from the germline V gene, the CDR1 and CDR2 loops are SQVTM and ANQGSEA. The CDR3 goes from the cysteine to the phenylalanine over 12 residues. Only CDR3 DNA is held: 36 bases, read in frame from base 1.